What follows is one T cell receptor beta chain and its context. Its antigen is not known. Researchers ran the assay at a deep level. Source study methods: Quality scores were absent from the junction-only immunoSEQ sequences, so filtering differed. This table comes from immunoSEQ multiplex PCR, and its TCRdb copy is limited to in-frame clones, with some not included. V, J and clone size reflect that table, while D and trimming were determined from the DNA. The data contain under 2.5 million clones, around 93% of them singletons. This sample was included in a study of shared clonotypes between healthy human individuals. Overall study results and limits: Around 5% of naive CD4 clonotypes were common to several donors.

In the CD4+ fraction, cells were divided into CD45RA+ naive and CD45RA-negative memory subsets. The CDR3 is 15 residues long. Trimming removed 0 bases from V and 6 bases from J, with 13 bases in between. In germline, CDR1 is SGDLS, CDR2 YYNGEE. Sequencing input: naive CD4+ T cells from PBMCs. Documented subset: CD45RA+ positively selected. The source of this sequence is a man between 18 and 35 years old in good health. Some clones in this sample may be carry-over from other donors' samples. This chain uses TRBV9 with TRBJ2-4; D is possibly TRBD1 or TRBD2 (6 bases each). As DNA, the CDR3 is TGTGCCAGCAGCGTAGCGACAGGAGGGGGAAACATTCAGTACTTC. Encoded protein: CASSVATGGGNIQYF.